Listed here is a single T cell receptor (beta chain). The record originates from a study of blood T cell repertoires in COVID-19. Libraries were prepared by immunoSEQ multiplex PCR; TCRdb keeps only in-frame clonotypes and omits some of them. This repertoire shows about 64,000 clones, 80% to 85% found once; its top ten account for around 12%. V was shortened by 5 bases and J by 2 bases, with 21 bases between the two germline ends. Germline-derived CDR1 and CDR2 are SGHVS and FQNEAQ. The CDR3 loop spans 17 amino acids. Input material: peripheral blood. The receptor's source is a human donor in a cohort sampled during active COVID-19. This chain links TRBV7-8 with TRBJ2-5; D might be TRBD1 (8 bases). The CDR3 coding sequence is TGTGCCAGCAGCGGGGGGGCGGCAGGGGGCAGACAAGAGACCCAGTACTTC. It translates to CASSGGAAGGRQETQYF. Drawing the rest from reference TRBV7-8 and TRBJ2-5, the complete variable domain is GAGVSQSPRYKVAKRGQDVALRCDPISGHVSLFWYQQALGQGPEFLTYFQNEAQLDKSGLPSDRFFAERPEGSVSTLKIQRTQQEDSAVYLCASSGGAAGGRQETQYFGPGTRLLVL.